The sequence of this T cell receptor (beta chain) was determined in a study of shared clonotypes between healthy human individuals. Generated by immunoSEQ multiplex PCR, the TCRdb table keeps only in-frame clones and is missing some. The data hold about 2 million clones, with about 95% observed a single time. The naive CD8 subset, CD45RO-negative cells positively selected for CCR7, excluded terminally differentiated effector memory CD45RA+ cells. The sequencing input was naive CD8+ T cells sorted from blood. This TCR derives from a man aged 18 to 30 in good health.

CDR3 residues: CSVGSQETQYF. CDR3 nucleotide sequence: TGCAGCGTCGGCAGTCAAGAGACCCAGTACTTC. The chain uses TRBV29-1 and TRBJ2-5; D not certain. The CDR3 runs 11 residues. V lost 6 bases and J 2 bases, leaving 7 bases between the germline ends. Looked up from germline, CDR1 is SQVTM and CDR2 is ANQGSEA.